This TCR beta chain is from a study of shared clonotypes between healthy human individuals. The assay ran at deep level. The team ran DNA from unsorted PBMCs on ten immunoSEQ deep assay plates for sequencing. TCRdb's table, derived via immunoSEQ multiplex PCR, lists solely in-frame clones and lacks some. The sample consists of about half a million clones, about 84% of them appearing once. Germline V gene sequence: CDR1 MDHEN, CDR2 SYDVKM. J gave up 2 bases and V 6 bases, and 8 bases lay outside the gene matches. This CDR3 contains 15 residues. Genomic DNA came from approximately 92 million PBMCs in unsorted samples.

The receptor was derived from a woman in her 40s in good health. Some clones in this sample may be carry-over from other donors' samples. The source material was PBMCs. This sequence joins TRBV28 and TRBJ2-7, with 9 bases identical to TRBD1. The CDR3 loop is CASRRQGGRAYEQYF. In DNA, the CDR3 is TGTGCCAGCAGGCGACAGGGGGGGCGAGCCTACGAGCAGTACTTC.